The 19 T cell receptor beta chains presented below share a single source sample, sequenced in a study of T cell repertoires in cytomegalovirus infection. TCRdb redid the calling of the reads with MiXCR, one entry per CDR3 protein. The data show some 450,000 distinct CDR3 sequences, with about a third seen just once and roughly 13% held by the top ten. Sequenced input: PBMCs. The receptors were gathered from a human donor in good health (CMV status not recorded). Some clones in this sample may be carry-over from other donors' samples.

This clonotype was recorded once. The rearrangement links TRBV15 to TRBJ2-3; D uncertain. CDR3 length: 14 amino acids. V lost 5 bases and J lost 2, with 11 bases in between. The germline V gene has CDR1 LNHNV and CDR2 YYDKDF (reference sequence). CDR3 sequence reads: CATSGRRITDTQYF. CDR3 sequence (DNA): TGTGCCACCAGCGGTAGAAGGATCACAGATACGCAGTATTTT.

There are many counts of this clonotype. The V call is TRBV12-3 or TRBV12-4, the J call TRBJ1-5, with 11 nucleotides matching TRBD1. This CDR3 spans 15 amino acids. After removal of 5 bases from V and 6 bases from J, the junction contained 6 bases not matched to a gene. CDR3 nucleotides: TGTGCCAGCAGTCCGGGACAGGGGGGTCGTCAGCCCCAGCATTTT. Translation gives CASSPGQGGRQPQHF.

The chain is built from TRBV12-3 or TRBV12-4 and TRBJ2-7, with D tentatively TRBD1 (7 bases). The V gene lost 5 bases and the J gene lost 4 bases, with 9 bases spanning the gap. This CDR3 region has 12 residues. The CDR3 DNA reads as TGTGCCAGCAGTGCAGGGGGGTACGAGCAGTACTTC. Translated, it gives CASSAGGYEQYF.

This clonotype was seen at least ten times. The J gene is TRBJ1-1, the V gene TRBV7-2; D gene unclear. The germline V gene has CDR1 SGHTA and CDR2 FQGNSA. V was pared by 0 bases and J by 7 bases, with 9 bases between. The CDR3 runs to 13 residues. The DNA for the CDR3 is TGTGCCAGCAGCTTAGCGCTAACGAGTGAAGCTTTCTTT. It codes for CASSLALTSEAFF.

V is TRBV5-1 and J is TRBJ1-3; unclear D gene. Germline V lookup: CDR1 SGHRS, CDR2 YFSETQ. The CDR3 length is 16 residues. Trimming cost V 4 bases and J 1 base, with 15 bases left between them. CDR3 sequence reads: CASSVDPPGSGNTIYF. The CDR3 region has the DNA TGCGCCAGCAGCGTTGACCCCCCCGGTTCTGGAAACACCATATATTTT.

In its sample, this clonotype was seen a few times. The chain recombines TRBV5-1 with TRBJ2-1; 9 nucleotides agree with TRBD2. Germline assignment: CDR1 SGHRS and CDR2 YFSETQ. J was trimmed by 9 bases and V by 7 bases; bases with no gene match: 11. The CDR3 loop spans 14 amino acids. CDR3 residues: CASSTASGAAEQFF. CDR3 nucleotides: TGCGCCAGCTCGACGGCTAGCGGGGCGGCTGAGCAGTTCTTC.

This clonotype has a handful of counts. The chain recombines TRBV4-1 with TRBJ1-6; D is possibly TRBD1 (6 bases). The CDR3 totals 16 residues. Germline CDR1 is MGHRA and CDR2 is YSYEKL. V was trimmed by 0 bases and J by 5 bases, leaving 11 bases between them. In DNA form, the CDR3 reads TGCGCCAGCAGCCAAGATCGGGGGGGCAATAATTCACCCCTCCACTTT. Its translation is CASSQDRGGNNSPLHF.

CDR3 coding DNA: TGTGCCAGCAGCAGGGATTTGGGGTCGCCCCAGCATTTT. It codes for CASSRDLGSPQHF. J is TRBJ1-5 and V is TRBV5-6; D is uncertain. V was shortened by 4 bases and J by 9 bases, with 14 bases between the two germline ends. The V gene's germline CDR1 is SGHDT and CDR2 YYEEEE. The length of the CDR3 is 13 residues.

The rearrangement joins TRBV27 to TRBJ1-5; 10 nucleotides align to TRBD1. The CDR3 is made up of 14 amino acids. CDR1 is MNHEY and CDR2 is SMNVEV in the germline V gene (reference sequence). V lost 10 bases and J lost 4; bases outside the gene matches: 7. The CDR3 protein is CATKDRGGNQPQHF. CDR3 sequence (DNA): TGTGCCACCAAGGACAGGGGGGGGAATCAGCCCCAGCATTTT.

At least ten counts were recorded for this clonotype. The chain has TRBV7-2 and TRBJ2-1, with 10 bases fitting TRBD2. This CDR3 has 15 residues. The germline V gene has CDR1 SGHTA and CDR2 FQGNSA. Germline trimming cut 5 bases from V and 2 bases from J; bases unmatched to any gene: 3. This CDR3 is CASSILAGPYNEQFF. The DNA for the CDR3 is TGTGCCAGCAGCATACTAGCGGGGCCCTACAATGAGCAGTTCTTC.

To note about this clonotype: A read error is possible here, since a much larger clone lies one base away. The CDR3 reads CASSPPSLLREGFF. The CDR3 nucleotides read TGTGCCAGCAGCCCCCCCTCGTTATTAAGGGAAGGTTTCTTT. The chain uses TRBV11-2 and TRBJ1-1; D is undetermined. There are 14 residues in the CDR3. Per the germline V gene, CDR1 is SGHAT and CDR2 is FQNNGV.

As concerns this clonotype: Being one base from a much bigger clone, this may be a read error. The chain carries TRBV6-1 and TRBJ1-5; D gene unclear. This CDR3 region has 15 residues. CDR1 and CDR2 (germline): MNHNS, SASEGT. CDR3 loop: CAISWIQALNQPQHF. In DNA form, the CDR3 reads TGTGCCATCAGTTGGATTCAGGCCCTCAATCAGCCCCAGCATTTT.

This clonotype was found many times. This chain uses TRBV6-1 with TRBJ2-7, with TRBD2 identical over 11 bases. This CDR3 spans 15 amino acids. V lost 1 base to trimming and J lost 2 bases; unmatched junction nucleotides: 1. CDR1 MNHNS and CDR2 SASEGT come from the germline V gene. Here the CDR3 reads CASSEELAGAYEQYF. CDR3 DNA sequence: TGTGCCAGCAGTGAAGAACTAGCGGGGGCCTACGAGCAGTACTTC.

V and J are TRBV6-1 and TRBJ1-2; the D is unclear. Between the trimmed V and J ends, which lost 0 bases and 4 bases, there was a span of 21 bases. Germline lookup yields CDR1 MNHNS and CDR2 SASEGT. This CDR3 has 18 residues. The CDR3 spells CASSEARRGESPSYGYTF. The CDR3, as DNA: TGTGCCAGCAGTGAAGCGCGGCGGGGAGAGTCGCCTAGCTATGGCTACACCTTC.

About this clonotype: Since the CDR3 does not end with the conserved phenylalanine or tryptophan, this likely comes from a read error. The chain combines TRBV20-1 with TRBJ1-6; 7 bases are shared with TRBD1. CDR3 length equals 14 residues. V gave up 0 bases and J gave up 10 bases; unmatched junction bases: 6. Germline CDR1 reads DFQATT; CDR2 reads SNEGSKA (reference sequence). Here the CDR3 DNA reads TGCAGTGCTAGAGAGCAGACAGGGCTATCACCCCTCCACTCT. Its protein is CSAREQTGLSPLHS.

This clonotype has at least ten counts. The chain combines TRBV7-8 with TRBJ2-1; TRBD2 matches at 8 bases. The CDR3 has 16 amino acids. V dropped 5 bases and J dropped 6; count of bases not matched to a gene: 12. Germline CDR1 is SGHVS and CDR2 is FQNEAQ. The CDR3 loop reads CASSPNKAGGPNEQFF. CDR3 nucleotide sequence: TGTGCCAGCAGCCCAAACAAGGCGGGGGGACCCAATGAGCAGTTCTTC.

For this clonotype: Its ends do not fully match the called genes, so a read error is possible. The chain couples TRBV12-3 or TRBV12-4 to TRBJ1-6; D is undetermined. There are 12 residues in the CDR3. The CDR3 protein is CASCLMGKPRHF. The DNA for the CDR3 is TGTGCCAGCTGTTTAATGGGTAAACCCCGACACTTT.

V is TRBV20-1 and J is TRBJ2-7, with a weak D call TRBD2 (7 bases). The germline gives CDR1 DFQATT, CDR2 SNEGSKA (reference sequence). The CDR3 totals 14 residues. Trimming took off 5 bases at V and 4 bases at J, with 18 bases between the two ends. CDR3 bases: TGCAGTGCTGGGCACGGGGGGCTTCAATACGAGCAGTACTTC. Its translation: CSAGHGGLQYEQYF.

Note on this clonotype: The missing conserved phenylalanine or tryptophan at the end of this CDR3 makes a read error likely. The chain has TRBV4-2 and TRBJ1-1; tentative D call: TRBD1 (6 bases). Germline V gives CDR1 LGHNA, CDR2 YNFKEQ. The V gene lost 5 bases and the J gene lost 3 bases, with 13 bases spanning the gap. The CDR3 totals 14 residues. CDR3 amino acids: CASSKGGGDTEAFL. The CDR3 bases are TGTGCCAGCAGCAAGGGGGGCGGGGACACTGAAGCTTTCTTG.